The clone carrying this TCR beta chain was found many times. Antigen: not known. The data belong to a study of blood T cells in healthy people across ages. Combining a sample-barcoded 5' primer with a J-beta primer mix, a second PCR ran for about 7 to 11 cycles. TCRdb re-called the 5' RACE reads through MiXCR, storing one row per CDR3 protein. This table holds hundreds of thousands of distinct CDR3 sequences, 25% to 35% found once. They isolated at least 7 million PBMCs from each sample. Overall study findings and caveats: Age advanced and TCR beta diversity per million T cells fell, roughly linearly. The study regarded diversity estimates from one million T cells as underestimates. Comparison with aged donors showed that long-lived donors had more naive CD4+ cells and higher diversity.

Trimming pared 3 bases from V and 2 bases from J, leaving 12 bases between. The CDR3 length is 14 residues. From germline, CDR1 is SGDLS and CDR2 YYNGEE. The V and J genes are TRBV9 and TRBJ2-7; TRBD2 might be the D (6 bases). Sequenced sample: blood. The source of this sequence is a woman aged 80 or over in good health. The DNA for the CDR3 is TGTGCCAGCAGCGCAGGTAGCGGAACCTACGAGCAGTACTTC. Encoded protein: CASSAGSGTYEQYF.